These 3 T cell receptor beta chains came from one sample sequenced in a study of T-cell memory formation after mild COVID-19. A single record per CDR3 protein comes from TCRdb applying MiXCR to the 5' RACE reads. The sample holds about 250,000 distinct CDR3 sequences; over 15% are singletons and the top ten take under 2.5%. Sequencing input: PBMCs or a T cell subset sorted from them (not recorded which). The receptor source for this set is an adult woman who had mild COVID-19 (a few samples of this study predate the infection). Cell type and time point are not known.

A few counts support this clonotype. The chain joins TRBV4-2 to TRBJ2-7; D possibly uses TRBD1 or TRBD2 (5 bases each). V lost 0 bases to trimming and J lost 3 bases, with 9 bases between them. Germline-derived CDR1 and CDR2 are LGHNA and YNFKEQ. The length of the CDR3 is 14 residues. This CDR3 reads CASSQDEGHYEQYF. In DNA, the CDR3 is TGTGCCAGCAGCCAAGATGAGGGGCACTACGAGCAGTACTTC.

This chain joins TRBV7-2 and TRBJ1-4; D remains unclear. Trimming cost V 1 base and J 8 bases, with 14 bases left between them. The CDR3 sequence is 15 residues long. CDR1 is SGHTA and CDR2 is FQGNSA in the germline V gene. CDR3 in DNA: TGTGCCAGCAGCTTAGAGGGAGGATTTAGCGAAAAACTGTTTTTT. Translated, it gives CASSLEGGFSEKLFF.

This sequence joins TRBV24-1 and TRBJ2-3; D gene uncertain. Germline CDR1 reads KGHDR; CDR2 reads SFDVKD. V lost 2 bases and J lost 2, with 10 bases in between. This CDR3 has 15 amino acids. CDR3 coding DNA: TGTGCCACCAGTGATTCTGTGGGCTACACAGATACGCAGTATTTT. It translates to CATSDSVGYTDTQYF.